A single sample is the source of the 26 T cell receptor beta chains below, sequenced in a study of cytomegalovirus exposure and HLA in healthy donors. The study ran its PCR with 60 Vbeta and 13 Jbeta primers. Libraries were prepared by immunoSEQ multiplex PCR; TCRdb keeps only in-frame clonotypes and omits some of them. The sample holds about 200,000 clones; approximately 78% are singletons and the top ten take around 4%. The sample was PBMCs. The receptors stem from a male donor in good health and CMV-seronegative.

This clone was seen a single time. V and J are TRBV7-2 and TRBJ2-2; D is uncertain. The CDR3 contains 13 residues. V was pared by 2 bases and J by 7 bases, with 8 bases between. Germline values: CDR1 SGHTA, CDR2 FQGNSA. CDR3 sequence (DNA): TGTGCCAGCAGCTTACTCGTCGGCGGGGAGCTGTTTTTT. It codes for CASSLLVGGELFF.

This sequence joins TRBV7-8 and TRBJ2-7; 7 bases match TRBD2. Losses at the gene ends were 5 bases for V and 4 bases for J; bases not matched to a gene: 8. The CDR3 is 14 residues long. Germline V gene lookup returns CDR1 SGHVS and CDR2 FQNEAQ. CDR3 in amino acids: CASSPGGSHYEQYF. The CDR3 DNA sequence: TGTGCCAGCAGCCCCGGGGGGTCCCATTACGAGCAGTACTTC.

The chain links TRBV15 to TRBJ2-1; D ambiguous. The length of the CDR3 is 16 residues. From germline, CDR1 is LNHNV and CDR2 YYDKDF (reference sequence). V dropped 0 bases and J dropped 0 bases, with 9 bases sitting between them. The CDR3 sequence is CATSREVASSYNEQFF. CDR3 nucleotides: TGTGCCACCAGCAGAGAGGTAGCCAGCTCCTACAATGAGCAGTTCTTC.

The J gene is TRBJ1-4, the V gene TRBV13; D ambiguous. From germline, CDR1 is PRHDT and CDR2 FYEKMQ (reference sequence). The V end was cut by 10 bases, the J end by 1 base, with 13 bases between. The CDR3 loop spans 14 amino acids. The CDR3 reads CATKRRGTNEKLFF. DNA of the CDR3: TGTGCCACCAAAAGACGGGGAACTAATGAAAAACTGTTTTTT.

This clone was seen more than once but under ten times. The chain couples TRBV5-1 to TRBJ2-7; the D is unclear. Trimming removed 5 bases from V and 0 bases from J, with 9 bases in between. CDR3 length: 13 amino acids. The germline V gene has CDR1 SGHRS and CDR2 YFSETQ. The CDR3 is CASRQSSSYEQYF. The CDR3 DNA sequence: TGCGCCAGCAGACAGTCGAGCTCCTACGAGCAGTACTTC. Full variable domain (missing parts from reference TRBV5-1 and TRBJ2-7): KAGVTQTPRYLIKTRGQQVTLSCSPISGHRSVSWYQQTPGQGLQFLFEYFSETQRNKGNFPGRFSGRQFSNSRSEMNVSTLELGDSALYLCASRQSSSYEQYFGPGTRLTVT.

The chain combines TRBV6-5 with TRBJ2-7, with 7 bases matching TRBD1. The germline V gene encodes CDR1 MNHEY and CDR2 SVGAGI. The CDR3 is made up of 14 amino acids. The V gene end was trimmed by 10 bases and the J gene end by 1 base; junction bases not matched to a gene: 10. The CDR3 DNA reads TGTGCCACCCGCCCCGGGACAGCATCCTACGAGCAGTACTTC. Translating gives CATRPGTASYEQYF.

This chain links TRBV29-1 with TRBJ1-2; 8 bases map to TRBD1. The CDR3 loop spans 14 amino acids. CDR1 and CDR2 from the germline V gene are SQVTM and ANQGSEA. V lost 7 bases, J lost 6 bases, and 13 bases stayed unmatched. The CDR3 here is CSADRTGIADGYTF. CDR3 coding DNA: TGCAGCGCCGACCGGACAGGGATCGCCGATGGCTACACCTTC. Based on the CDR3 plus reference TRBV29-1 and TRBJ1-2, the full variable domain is SAVISQKPSRDICQRGTSLTIQCQVDSQVTMMFWYRQQPGQSLTLIATANQGSEATYESGFVIDKFPISRPNLTFSTLTVSNMSPEDSSIYLCSADRTGIADGYTFGSGTRLTVV.

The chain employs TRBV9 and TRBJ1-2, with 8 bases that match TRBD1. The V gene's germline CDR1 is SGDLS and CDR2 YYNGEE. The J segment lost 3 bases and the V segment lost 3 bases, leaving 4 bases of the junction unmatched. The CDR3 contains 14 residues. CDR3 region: CASSAYRGDYGYTF. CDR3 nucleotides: TGTGCCAGCAGCGCCTACAGGGGGGACTATGGCTACACCTTC.

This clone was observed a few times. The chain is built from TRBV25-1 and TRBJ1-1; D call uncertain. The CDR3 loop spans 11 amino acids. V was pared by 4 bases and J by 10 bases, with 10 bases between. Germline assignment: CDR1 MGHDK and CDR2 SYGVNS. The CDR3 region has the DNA TGTGCCAGCAGTGTGGACTGGTTAGCTTTCTTT. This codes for CASSVDWLAFF.

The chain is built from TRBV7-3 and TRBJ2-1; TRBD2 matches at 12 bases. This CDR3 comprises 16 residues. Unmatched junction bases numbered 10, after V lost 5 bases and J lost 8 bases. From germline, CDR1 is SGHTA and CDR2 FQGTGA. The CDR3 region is CASSPRLAGGPDEQFF. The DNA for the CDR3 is TGTGCCAGCAGCCCAAGGCTAGCGGGAGGGCCTGATGAGCAGTTCTTC.

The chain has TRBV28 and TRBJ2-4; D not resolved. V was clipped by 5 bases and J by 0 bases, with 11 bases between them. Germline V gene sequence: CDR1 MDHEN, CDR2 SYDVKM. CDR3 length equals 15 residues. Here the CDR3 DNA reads TGTGCCAGCAGTCTCCCTCGGTTAGCCAAAAACATTCAGTACTTC. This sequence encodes CASSLPRLAKNIQYF.

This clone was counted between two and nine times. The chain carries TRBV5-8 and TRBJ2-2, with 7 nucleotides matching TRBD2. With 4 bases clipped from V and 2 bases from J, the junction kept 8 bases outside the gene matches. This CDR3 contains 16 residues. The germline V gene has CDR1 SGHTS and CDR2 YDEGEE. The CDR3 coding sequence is TGTGCCAGCAGCCTGCATAGCGGGCTAAACACCGGGGAGCTGTTTTTT. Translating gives CASSLHSGLNTGELFF.

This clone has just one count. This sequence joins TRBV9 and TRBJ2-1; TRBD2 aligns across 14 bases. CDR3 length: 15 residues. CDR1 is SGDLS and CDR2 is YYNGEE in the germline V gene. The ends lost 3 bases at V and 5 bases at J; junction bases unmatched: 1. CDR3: CASSAGLAGDNEQFF. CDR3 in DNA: TGTGCCAGCAGCGCGGGACTAGCGGGAGACAATGAGCAGTTCTTC.

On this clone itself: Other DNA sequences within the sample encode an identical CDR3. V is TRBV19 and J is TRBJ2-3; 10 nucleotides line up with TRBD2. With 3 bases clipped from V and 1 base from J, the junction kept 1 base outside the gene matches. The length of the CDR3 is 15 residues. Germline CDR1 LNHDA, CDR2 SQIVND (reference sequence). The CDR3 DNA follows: TGTGCCAGTAGTATCCTAGCGGGAGGCACAGATACGCAGTATTTT. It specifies CASSILAGGTDTQYF.

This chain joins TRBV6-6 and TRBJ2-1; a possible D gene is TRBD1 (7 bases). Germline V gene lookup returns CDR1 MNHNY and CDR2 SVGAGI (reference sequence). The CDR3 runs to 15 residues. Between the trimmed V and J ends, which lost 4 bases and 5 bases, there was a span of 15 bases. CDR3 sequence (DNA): TGTGCCAGCAGTTTCTCGCAGGGGGGAAACAATGAGCAGTTCTTC. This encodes CASSFSQGGNNEQFF.

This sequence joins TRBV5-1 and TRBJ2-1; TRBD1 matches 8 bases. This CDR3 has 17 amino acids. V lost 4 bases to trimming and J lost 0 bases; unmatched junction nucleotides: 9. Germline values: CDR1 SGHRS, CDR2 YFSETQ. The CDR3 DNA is TGCGCCAGCAGCCAGAGGACAGGGAAAGGCTCCTACAATGAGCAGTTCTTC. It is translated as CASSQRTGKGSYNEQFF.

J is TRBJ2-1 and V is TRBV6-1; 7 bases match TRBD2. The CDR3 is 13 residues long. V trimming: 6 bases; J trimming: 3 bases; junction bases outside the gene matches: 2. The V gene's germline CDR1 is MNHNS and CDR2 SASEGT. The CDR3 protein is CASRASGYNEQFF. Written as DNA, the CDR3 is TGTGCCAGCAGGGCTAGCGGCTACAATGAGCAGTTCTTC.

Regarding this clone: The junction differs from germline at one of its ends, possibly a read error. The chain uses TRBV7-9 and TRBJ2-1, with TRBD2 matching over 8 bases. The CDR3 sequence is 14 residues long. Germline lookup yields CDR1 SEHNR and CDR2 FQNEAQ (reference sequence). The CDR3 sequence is CSSSSGLGGDEQFF. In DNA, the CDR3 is TGTTCCAGCAGCTCGGGACTAGGAGGGGATGAGCAGTTCTTC. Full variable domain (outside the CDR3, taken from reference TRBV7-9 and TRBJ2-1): DTGVSQNPRHKITKRGQNVTFRCDPISEHNRLYWYRQTLGQGPEFLTYFQNEAQLEKSRLLSDRFSAERPKGSFSTLEIQRTEQGDSAMYLCSSSSGLGGDEQFFGPGTRLTVL.

The CDR3 spells CASGRKGVNTEAFF. Written as DNA, the CDR3 is TGTGCCAGCGGAAGAAAAGGGGTTAACACTGAAGCTTTCTTT. The chain joins TRBV9 to TRBJ1-1; D is perhaps TRBD1 (5 bases). This CDR3 is 14 amino acids long. With 7 bases removed from V and 2 bases from J, the gap between germline ends came to 15 bases. Germline CDR1 reads SGDLS; CDR2 reads YYNGEE.

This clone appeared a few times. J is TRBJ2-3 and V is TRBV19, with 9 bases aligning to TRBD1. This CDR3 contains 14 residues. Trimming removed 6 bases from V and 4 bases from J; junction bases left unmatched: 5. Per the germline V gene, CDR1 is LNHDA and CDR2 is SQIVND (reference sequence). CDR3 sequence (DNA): TGTGCCAGTAGCCCAACAGGGGGCGCAGATACGCAGTATTTT. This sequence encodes CASSPTGGADTQYF. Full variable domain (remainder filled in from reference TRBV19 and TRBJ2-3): DGGITQSPKYLFRKEGQNVTLSCEQNLNHDAMYWYRQDPGQGLRLIYYSQIVNDFQKGDIAEGYSVSREKKESFPLTVTSAQKNPTAFYLCASSPTGGADTQYFGPGTRLTVL.

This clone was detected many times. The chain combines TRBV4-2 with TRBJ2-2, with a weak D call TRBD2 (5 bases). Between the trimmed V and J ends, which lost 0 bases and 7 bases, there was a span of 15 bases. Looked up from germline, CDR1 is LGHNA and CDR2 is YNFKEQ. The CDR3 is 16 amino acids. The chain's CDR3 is CASSQDLERAIGELFF. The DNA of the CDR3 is TGTGCCAGCAGCCAAGATCTCGAGAGGGCCATCGGGGAGCTGTTTTTT.

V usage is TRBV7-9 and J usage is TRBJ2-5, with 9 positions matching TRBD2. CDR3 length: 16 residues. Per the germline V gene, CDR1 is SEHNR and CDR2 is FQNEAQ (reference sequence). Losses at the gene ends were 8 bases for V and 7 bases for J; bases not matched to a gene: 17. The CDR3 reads CASLNAASGATGTQYF. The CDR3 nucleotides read TGTGCCAGCCTCAACGCGGCTAGCGGGGCCACCGGGACCCAGTACTTC.

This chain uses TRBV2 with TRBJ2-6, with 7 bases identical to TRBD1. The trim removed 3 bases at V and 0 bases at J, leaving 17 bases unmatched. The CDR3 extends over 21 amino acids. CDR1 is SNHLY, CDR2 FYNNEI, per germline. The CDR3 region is CASSDGTGEVPLLSGANVLTF. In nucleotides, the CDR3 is TGTGCCAGCAGTGACGGTACAGGGGAAGTTCCACTACTCTCTGGGGCCAACGTCCTGACTTTC.

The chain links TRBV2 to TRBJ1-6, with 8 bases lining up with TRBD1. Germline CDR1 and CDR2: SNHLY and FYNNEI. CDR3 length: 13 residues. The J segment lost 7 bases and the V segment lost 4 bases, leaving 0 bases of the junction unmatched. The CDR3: CASSGDRNSPLHF. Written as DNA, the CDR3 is TGTGCCAGCAGTGGGGACAGGAATTCACCCCTCCACTTT.

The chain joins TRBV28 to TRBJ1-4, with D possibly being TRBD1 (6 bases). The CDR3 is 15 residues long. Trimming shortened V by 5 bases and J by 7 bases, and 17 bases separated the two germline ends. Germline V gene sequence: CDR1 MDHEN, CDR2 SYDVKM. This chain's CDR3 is CASSPLAGVVEKLFF. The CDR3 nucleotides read TGTGCCAGCAGTCCCTTGGCAGGGGTGGTTGAAAAACTGTTTTTT.

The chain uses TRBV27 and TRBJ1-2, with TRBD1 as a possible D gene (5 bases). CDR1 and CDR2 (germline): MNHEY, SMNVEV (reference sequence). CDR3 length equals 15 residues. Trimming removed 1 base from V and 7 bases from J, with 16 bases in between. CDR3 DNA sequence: TGTGCCAGCAGTTTATGGGCAGGGTTAGTGGGTGGCTACACCTTC. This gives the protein CASSLWAGLVGGYTF.